This record covers a single TCR beta chain. This clone's antigen is unknown. There are no base qualities to consult, and no much larger clone falls within one base. Other DNA sequences in this sample translate to the same CDR3. This specimen belongs to a study of blood T cell repertoires in COVID-19 (dated by TCRdb to 2019 to 2021). For the study in its entirety: The collaborator samples originated in the United States, Italy and Spain and spanned the acute and convalescent phases of COVID-19. The material from the prospective study consisted of cDNA or gDNA derived from T cells, B-cell-depleted T cells, or PBMCs. Deeply sampled blood TCRbeta repertoires from subjects exposed to, actively infected with, or recovered from COVID-19 were included in the dataset. The repertoires were released in a freely available public database intended as a resource for research on the immune response to SARS-CoV-2. The samples were drawn from the first 160 participants of the ongoing ImmuneRACE study and from more than 1,000 subjects provided by 6 global collaborators. Nearly every sample came with metadata listing a de-identified subject ID, COVID-19 status, age in years and sex. Where available, HLA class I and class II types were taken from metadata supplied by the sample provider and were not determined by assay-based typing.

The CDR3 has 13 amino acids, counting the end cysteine and phenylalanine. CDR3 DNA is the only sequence kept; it has 39 bases, read in frame from the first base. The junction carries 10 bases between V and J, which are trimmed by 3 bases and 7 bases respectively. What the study reported, not specific to this receptor: The quantity of clinical and demographic metadata differed by source and by participant and was supplied without curation.

The immunoSEQ Assay, a bias-controlled multiplex PCR, was used to amplify TCRbeta CDR3 regions from genomic DNA. On the authors' methods: Nucleated cell counts per sample were estimated from amplification of reference gene primers within the assay. To quantify the absolute abundance of each unique TCRbeta CDR3 rearrangement, sequence reads were collapsed and filtered. For each sample, productive Simpson clonality was calculated by taking the square root of Simpson's diversity index across productive rearrangements. TCRdb took this table from immuneACCESS and kept in-frame rearrangements with V and J called. Such tables lack part of the clones; where checked against another copy, unresolved V genes explain under half of the gap, and the rest is unexplained. V and J calls and clone size are copied from that table; D and trimming were computed from the DNA. For this sample the table gives approximately 300,000 clones, of which 80% to 95% were detected only once. Roughly 7% of the sample belongs to the ten largest clones.

At one collaborating source in Seattle, patients were enrolled during active infection and were followed longitudinally through the course of disease. Whole blood was collected in K2EDTA tubes by collaborating institutions according to the institutions' own protocols. Collaborator samples were shipped for TCRbeta analysis as frozen whole blood, isolated PBMCs, or DNA extracted from either sample type. The specimen sequenced was peripheral blood. This clonotype was sampled from a woman in her twenties or thirties with COVID-19, enrolled during active disease. The rearrangement joined TRBV12-3 or TRBV12-4 to TRBJ1-5; 6 matching bases give a weak D call of TRBD1. CDR3 reads: CASSFTGNQPQHF. The bases read TGTGCCAGCAGTTTTACAGGGAACCAGCCCCAGCATTTT.